Here is one T cell receptor beta chain with its context. The table lists this clone with a count of one. Its antigen is not yet known. No per-base quality is available; no much larger clone lies one base away. The cohort consisted of 670 or so healthy bone marrow donors. All cohort members were sampled while nominally healthy, although unrecorded immune exposures were likely present. The donor was CMV seronegative and belonged to the group of approximately 320 seronegative cohort members. A peripheral blood sample was provided by each donor, and peripheral blood mononuclear cells were used for TCR beta sequencing. Genomic DNA extraction from the blood cell samples was performed with the Qiagen DNeasy Blood Extraction Kit. This sample stems from a study of cytomegalovirus exposure and HLA in healthy donors (dated by TCRdb to 2015 to 2018). Turning to the overall study: According to an earlier analysis of 550 to 700 of the donors, 150 million to 200 million T cells yielded 120 million or so unique TCR beta sequences and approximately 300 Gb of sequence data. Every discovery cohort repertoire had been produced on one sequencing platform. Of the roughly 400 genotyped donors, around 81% fell in the genetic ancestry cluster associated with self-reported Caucasian donors. Roughly 300 gigabases of sequencing data and 80 million or so unique TCR sequences were included in an early release covering roughly 600 HLA-typed donors. To decide whether each TCR beta V gene segment behaved as functional or pseudogenic, an earlier analysis of 587 of the donors relied on high-throughput TCR beta sequencing. Typing coverage differed by locus: A, B, C, DRB1 and DQB1 were typed in roughly 620-630 donors, DQA1 in approximately 520, DPA1 in 600 to 610, and DPB1 in just under 490. Among roughly 400 genotyped donors of the cohort, an average of about 240,000 unique TCR beta nucleotide sequences were sequenced per donor, around 18% of them non-productive. To study patterns of TCR occurrence, a later analysis re-analyzed previously published TCR beta repertoires from 550 to 800 donors and added high-resolution HLA genotyping. Roughly 5 DR-DQ haplotypes were treated as single units for association and clustering because of strong linkage in the cohort. Along with the roughly 670-subject first cohort, a separate validation cohort of 120 different subjects was used. High-throughput TCR immunosequencing, statistical association of individual TCRs with disease status, and machine learning were combined to predict cytomegalovirus infection status. Using immunosequencing, the study profiled T cell repertoires from about 610 subjects and related those repertoires to cytomegalovirus serostatus. Alongside the repertoire data, information on donor age, sex, ethnicity and CMV serostatus was compiled. Rather than using new phenotypic data, the later analysis identified candidate immune exposures from TCR beta sequences and from how often those sequences occurred across donors. In a later genetic analysis, genome-wide SNP genotypes for about three fifths of the roughly 670 donors were used, and that subset was treated as a discovery cohort. Class I and class II HLA loci were covered by the typing at four-digit resolution. The study aimed to test whether cataloging public T cell receptors could reveal signatures of past pathogen exposure.

According to the germline V gene, CDR1 reads SGDLS and CDR2 reads YYNGEE. The CDR3 spans 15 residues, from the cysteine through the phenylalanine. The entry retains the CDR3 DNA only, 45 bases that are in frame from base 1. Relative to germline, V is missing 4 bases and J is missing 3 bases, with 7 bases of the junction outside any gene match. The method was the immunoSEQ multiplex PCR assay. A mixture of 60 forward primers for TCR Vbeta segments and 13 reverse primers for TCR Jbeta segments was used in the multiplex PCR. A multiplex PCR assay on genomic DNA amplified the CDR3 region of rearranged TCR beta genes. Amplified TCR beta libraries were sequenced as 87-base-pair reads on the Illumina HiSeq System. Processing in the source paper ran as follows. Across the roughly 700 repertoires, a later analysis counted tens of millions of unique TCR beta chains, 9.5 million to 13 million of which were shared by at least two donors. To remove PCR and sequencing errors, raw reads were error-corrected and collapsed into unique sequences using a nearest-neighbor algorithm that merged closely related sequences. To assign V, D and J gene segments, CDR3 sequences were aligned to IMGT reference sequences. For a sequence to be retained, a match of at least six nucleotides was required to both a V gene segment and a J gene segment. A rearrangement counted as productive if the CDR3 had no stop codons and remained in frame with V and J, and every other rearrangement counted as non-productive. Following IMGT convention, CDR3 was defined as the stretch from the second conserved V-encoded cysteine up to the conserved J-encoded phenylalanine. The earlier analysis of roughly 590 of the donors excluded sequences that lacked an unambiguous match to a single V gene segment. An earlier analysis of roughly 590 of the donors called V segments functional above 56.7% productive rearrangements and segregating when the between-donor standard deviation exceeded 5%. A statistical classification framework was built for diagnosing cytomegalovirus status from the catalog of TCR beta chain sequences. In a later analysis, TCR nucleotide sequences were compared against IMGT/GENE-DB human TR gene sequences so that V and J genes could be assigned. In a later analysis, CDR3 sequences and most-parsimonious VDJ recombination scenarios were assigned using the TCRdist pipeline. In a later analysis, each TCR beta chain was defined by its CDR3 amino acid sequence together with its V-gene family, and reads lacking a unique V-gene family were excluded. To address suspected cross-contamination and a sequencing artifact, a later analysis removed 592 highly shared, low-generation-probability nucleotide sequences. For each public chain, a later analysis derived a clonal expansion index from normalized ranks of inferred template counts within each repertoire. In a later analysis, generation probabilities were computed using a VDJ recombination model fitted to out-of-frame rearrangements, and the results were checked against IGoR. In a later analysis, TCR-TCR, TCR-HLA and TCR-CMV co-occurrence was scored with hypergeometric tests, and a repertoire-size bias correction was applied to TCR pairs. A later analysis estimated false discovery rates by permuting HLA or CMV assignments 20 times. In a later analysis, co-occurring TCRs were grouped using DBSCAN, with TCRdist sequence similarity added in when clustering inside HLA-allele-positive subsets. Co-occurrence clustering excluded repertoires with fewer than 30,000 or more than 120,000 public chains, plus five with anomalous nucleotide sharing. The table comes from immuneACCESS by way of TCRdb, which keeps in-frame sequences with V and J called. Part of the clones is missing from these tables; in studies checked, under half for an unresolved V gene and the rest for unknown reasons. The D gene and trimming were derived from the DNA, and the V and J assignments and clone size from that table. The sample table lists some 170,000 clones, 80% of them with a count of one. The ten largest clones add up to 4% to 5.5% of the sample.

The investigation overall reported the following: Sequencing depth was assumed to be roughly uniform across donors in the presence/absence analyses, though that assumption may not hold. A further reported finding was that TCR beta sequences accurately predicted the HLA-A and HLA-B alleles for most subjects in the first cohort. A later genetic analysis reported fewer N-insertions in productive TCRs among donors in an Asian-associated ancestry cluster than the roughly 700-donor mean. In an earlier analysis of some 500 of the donors, most TCR beta V segments were observed in productive rearrangements about 87% or about 30% of the time, broadly matching IMGT annotations. The classifier was reported to diagnose cytomegalovirus status with high specificity and sensitivity in both the original and validation cohorts. In a later genetic analysis, a missense DCLRE1C variant was associated with V-gene and J-gene trimming of TCR beta chains, and the association was replicated in an independent cohort. In this cohort, only TCR beta chains were sequenced, and detectable features were limited by the absence of alpha or paired-chain data. It was suggested by the authors that the approach could potentially be generalized to other disease states and immunological phenotypes. For the cohort, immune exposure information was limited to CMV serostatus. When HLA alleles, especially DR and DQ, strongly co-occurred, TCR associations were difficult to assign to individual alleles. Across donors, most TCR sequences were observed very rarely, whereas some public TCRs were present in many individuals. A cluster of highly shared sequence variants was judged likely to be a technical artifact of the sequencing pipeline. Three of the identified cytomegalovirus-associated TCR beta chains were confirmed in vitro to be specific for cytomegalovirus antigens. Specific HLA alleles were associated with 15,000 to 20,000 TCR beta sequences at a false discovery rate of 0.05 in a later analysis. Compared with equally common non-associated chains, HLA-associated TCR beta chains in a later analysis were more clonally expanded and had lower generation probabilities. The study listed 150 to 200 TCR beta chains as associated with cytomegalovirus. Because counts were too low, some 16 rarely observed V segments, including chromosome 9 orphons, were excluded from the earlier analysis of 500 to 700 of the donors. Most CMV-associated TCR beta chains appeared to be HLA-restricted in a later analysis, and the HLA associations seemed to be driven largely by CMV exposure. Because HLA typing was missing for some donors at each locus, association tests included only the typed subset. Correlated functional status among segregating V segments might reflect linkage disequilibrium, but an unknown experimental factor could not be ruled out. Because the 87-base-pair reads could not distinguish some IMGT-functional V segments, including TRBV6-2 and TRBV6-3, those segments were excluded. A later analysis found that TCR association rates varied across HLA loci, with DRB1 alleles showing the most associated TCRs and HLA-C alleles the fewest. In a later analysis, several top co-occurrence clusters were reported to appear linked to parvovirus B19, influenza, CMV and Epstein-Barr virus.

Sequenced material: PBMCs. The clonotype comes from a man between 25 and 39 years old in good health and CMV-seronegative. The rearrangement joined TRBV9 to TRBJ1-5; the central 7 bases match TRBD1. The CDR3 sequence is CASSTQGQYNQPQHF. The nucleotide sequence reads as follows: TGTGCCAGCAGCACCCAGGGACAGTACAATCAGCCCCAGCATTTT.